This TCR beta chain derives from a study of siplizumab effects on memory and regulatory T cells. Whole-study findings and limits: The apparent diversity of naive T cells exceeded that of memory cells, and naive T cells seemed to make a major contribution to the alloresponse.

The germline V and J ends were trimmed by 6 bases and 0 bases, with 20 bases remaining between them. CDR1 is LNHDA, CDR2 SQIVND, per germline (reference sequence). This CDR3 has 17 amino acids. For this clone: Antigen unknown.

Sequencing used immunoSEQ multiplex PCR; TCRdb keeps in-frame clones, though not all of them. The sample consists of about 80,000 clones, 95% of them appearing once. This chain links TRBV19 with TRBJ1-1; TRBD1 is a possible D gene (6 bases). The TCR sequence derives from a human donor in good health. The source material was CD8+ T cells sorted from blood. The CDR3 DNA reads TGTGCCAGTAGGCCCCGGGACACCCGGACAATGAACACTGAAGCTTTCTTT. Translated: CASRPRDTRTMNTEAFF.